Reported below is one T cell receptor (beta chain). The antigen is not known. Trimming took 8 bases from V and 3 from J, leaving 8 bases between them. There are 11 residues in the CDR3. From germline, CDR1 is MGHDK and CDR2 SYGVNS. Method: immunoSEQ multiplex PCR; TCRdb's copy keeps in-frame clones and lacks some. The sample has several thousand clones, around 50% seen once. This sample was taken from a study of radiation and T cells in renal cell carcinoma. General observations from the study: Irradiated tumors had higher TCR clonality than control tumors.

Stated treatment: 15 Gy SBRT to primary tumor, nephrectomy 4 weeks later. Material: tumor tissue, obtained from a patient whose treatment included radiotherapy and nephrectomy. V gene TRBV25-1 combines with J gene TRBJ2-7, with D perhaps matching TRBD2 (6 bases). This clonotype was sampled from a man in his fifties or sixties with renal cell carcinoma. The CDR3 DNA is TGTGCCAGCGCGGGAATCTACGAGCAGTACTTC. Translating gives CASAGIYEQYF.